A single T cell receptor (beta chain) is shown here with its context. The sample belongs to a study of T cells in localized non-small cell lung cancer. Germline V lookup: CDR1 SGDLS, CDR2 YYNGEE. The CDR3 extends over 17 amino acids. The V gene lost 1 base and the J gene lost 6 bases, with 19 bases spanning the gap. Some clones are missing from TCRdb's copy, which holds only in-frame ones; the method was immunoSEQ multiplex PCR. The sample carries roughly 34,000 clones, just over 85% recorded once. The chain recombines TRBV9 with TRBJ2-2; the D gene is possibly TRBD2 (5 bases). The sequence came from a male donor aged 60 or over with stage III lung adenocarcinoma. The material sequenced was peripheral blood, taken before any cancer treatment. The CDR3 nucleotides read TGTGCCAGCAGCGTATATCAGGTTGGCCCGGAGGCCGGGGAGCTGTTTTTT. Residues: CASSVYQVGPEAGELFF.